Listed below are T cell receptor beta chains from one sample, sequenced in a study of T-cell memory formation after mild COVID-19. TCRdb redid the calling of the 5' RACE reads with MiXCR, one entry per CDR3 protein. The sample holds fewer than 600,000 distinct CDR3 sequences, about 22% seen once. Sample: PBMCs or a T cell subset sorted from them (not recorded which). All receptors come from an adult woman who had mild COVID-19 (a few samples of this study predate the infection). Cell type and time point are not known. CDR3s include the opening cysteine and the closing phenylalanine or tryptophan.

V gene,J gene,CDR3 length,CDR3 protein
TRBV20-1,TRBJ2-7,13,CSARQGGGYEQYF
TRBV28,TRBJ1-5,16,CASNPADLQGGQPQHF
TRBV13,TRBJ2-7,15,CASSQRLADSYEQYF
TRBV15,TRBJ1-1,16,CATSRDPGTGDTEAFF
TRBV9,TRBJ2-5,17,CASSVGLDRGLQETQYF
TRBV5-6,TRBJ2-6,17,CASSTGQAPSGANVLTF
TRBV7-9,TRBJ2-7,14,CASSKTGTVYEQYF
TRBV18,TRBJ2-1,14,CASSPYRDGNEQFF
TRBV4-1,TRBJ1-1,13,CASSQRLNTEAFF
TRBV7-2,TRBJ2-1,17,CASRHGQAHHSYNEQFF
TRBV7-2,TRBJ2-3,15,CASSLGLGFTDTQYF
TRBV25-1,TRBJ2-4,15,CASSPHVEVKNIQYF
TRBV10-2,TRBJ2-7,12,CASSDAGPMKYF
TRBV12-3/TRBV12-4,TRBJ1-2,14,CASSISHRAHGYTF
TRBV28,TRBJ2-3,15,CASSFRGSGTDTQYF
TRBV6-5,TRBJ1-1,16,CASSYSRGRTNTEAFF
TRBV6-7,TRBJ2-5,18,CASSYTTSGSNRQETQYF
TRBV7-7,TRBJ2-3,16,CASSLGPSGPTDTQYF
TRBV18,TRBJ2-7,15,CASSLTGGSGYEQYF
TRBV7-9,TRBJ2-1,15,CASSLGLHHLNEQFF
TRBV7-2,TRBJ2-3,12,CAGMTGTDTQYF
TRBV24-1,TRBJ2-1,15,CATSDPGLAFNEQFF
TRBV2,TRBJ1-1,14,CASSSKPRATEAFF
TRBV6-6,TRBJ2-7,14,CASSRGQGNYEQYF
TRBV6-5,TRBJ2-7,18,CASSYSGGAAGLSREQYF
TRBV10-3,TRBJ2-7,14,CAISRTGGEGEQYF
TRBV6-5,TRBJ1-1,13,CASSGRVNTEAFF
TRBV12-3/TRBV12-4,TRBJ2-1,15,CASRGRRSSYNEQFF
TRBV9,TRBJ1-1,15,CASSAELGQQLEAFF
TRBV6-6,TRBJ2-2,15,CASSFHRGGAGELFF
TRBV2,TRBJ2-7,12,CASTDLGHGLYF
TRBV4-3,TRBJ2-6,19,CASSQELDRSYSGANVLTF
TRBV12-3/TRBV12-4,TRBJ2-1,15,CASKPGEKLYNEQFF
TRBV12-3/TRBV12-4,TRBJ2-1,15,CASSPTGASRNEQFF